The 29 T cell receptor beta chains given below trace back to one sample, sequenced in a study of control samples from healthy donors and cancer patients (TCRdb year 2020). The method behind the library was the immunoSEQ multiplex PCR assay. The table comes from immuneACCESS by way of TCRdb, which keeps in-frame sequences with V and J called. Part of the clones is missing from these tables; in studies checked, under half for an unresolved V gene and the rest for unknown reasons. This sample lists 100,000 to 120,000 clones; roughly four fifths were detected once. Of the sample, roughly 13% is held by the ten largest clones. The sequenced material came from blood. The source of these receptors is a woman in her forties or fifties in good health.

The chain employs TRBV11-3 and TRBJ2-1, with D possibly being TRBD2 (6 bases). This CDR3 contains 14 residues. V was trimmed by 3 bases and J by 4 bases, leaving 10 bases between them. Germline V gene lookup returns CDR1 SGHNT and CDR2 YENEEA. CDR3 residues: CASSFSGGYNEQFF. CDR3 bases: TGTGCCAGCAGCTTTAGCGGAGGATACAATGAGCAGTTCTTC.

J is TRBJ2-7 and V is TRBV6-5, with a weak D call TRBD2 (5 bases). Germline loops: CDR1 MNHEY, CDR2 SVGAGI. V lost 2 bases and J 3 bases, leaving 8 bases between the germline ends. The CDR3 extends over 13 amino acids. The CDR3 loop is CASSYGRGYEQYF. In nucleotides, the CDR3 is TGTGCCAGCAGTTACGGACGGGGCTACGAGCAGTACTTC.

Comment on this clone: Distinct nucleotide sequences in the sample also encode this CDR3. The genes are TRBV7-8 and TRBJ2-7, with D possibly being TRBD1 (5 bases). V was shortened by 3 bases and J by 2 bases, with 11 bases between the two germline ends. The CDR3 totals 14 residues. Germline CDR1 and CDR2: SGHVS and FQNEAQ. The CDR3 DNA follows: TGTGCCAGCAGCTTTAGCCAGGGTGCCTACGAGCAGTACTTC. This encodes CASSFSQGAYEQYF.

J is TRBJ1-2 and V is TRBV5-4, with a possible D match to TRBD1 (5 bases). Germline CDR1 is SGHNT and CDR2 is YYREEE (reference sequence). The CDR3 is made up of 17 amino acids. The V gene lost 0 bases and the J gene lost 3 bases, with 18 bases spanning the gap. For the CDR3, the DNA is TGTGCCAGCAGCTTGGGGGCAGGGACTGCTAGGGACTATGGCTACACCTTC. Protein sequence: CASSLGAGTARDYGYTF.

The rearrangement uses TRBV24-1 and TRBJ2-3; 12 nucleotides align to TRBD1. CDR3 size: 16 residues. V gave up 4 bases and J gave up 5 bases; unmatched junction bases: 6. Germline assignment: CDR1 KGHDR and CDR2 SFDVKD. The CDR3 sequence is CATSEGGQGAGDTQYF. The CDR3 DNA reads as TGTGCCACCAGTGAAGGGGGACAGGGGGCAGGAGATACGCAGTATTTT.

This clone was counted once. The gene calls are TRBV5-6 and TRBJ1-1; D is unresolved. Germline V gene lookup returns CDR1 SGHDT and CDR2 YYEEEE. The V end was cut by 6 bases, the J end by 4 bases, with 13 bases between. The CDR3 contains 13 residues. CDR3 residues: CASNIWGSTEAFF. The CDR3 DNA sequence: TGTGCCAGCAACATCTGGGGTTCCACTGAAGCTTTCTTT.

J is TRBJ1-5 and V is TRBV4-1; 11 bases map to TRBD1. Germline V gene lookup returns CDR1 MGHRA and CDR2 YSYEKL. V was pared by 2 bases and J by 5 bases, with 2 bases of the junction left unmatched. The CDR3 covers 15 residues. This CDR3 reads CASSQWDRGDQPQHF. The CDR3 DNA follows: TGCGCCAGCAGCCAATGGGACAGGGGGGATCAGCCCCAGCATTTT.

V is TRBV7-9 and J is TRBJ2-5, with 7 nucleotides matching TRBD1. The CDR3 covers 13 residues. Losses at the gene ends were 4 bases for V and 2 bases for J; bases not matched to a gene: 1. Germline CDR1 is SEHNR and CDR2 is FQNEAQ (reference sequence). The DNA of the CDR3 is TGTGCCAGCAGCTCGGGACAGCAAGAGACCCAGTACTTC. It encodes CASSSGQQETQYF.

J is TRBJ2-2 and V is TRBV5-1, with 9 bases identical to TRBD1. Germline trimming cut 3 bases from V and 1 base from J; bases unmatched to any gene: 7. CDR1 and CDR2 (germline): SGHRS, YFSETQ. The CDR3 loop spans 17 amino acids. This CDR3 reads CASSSAGTGMNTGELFF. CDR3 in DNA: TGCGCCAGCAGCTCAGCCGGGACAGGGATGAACACCGGGGAGCTGTTTTTT.

The chain employs TRBV5-1 and TRBJ1-2, with D tentatively TRBD1 (5 bases). Trimming cost V 4 bases and J 4 bases, with 14 bases left between them. The V gene's germline CDR1 is SGHRS and CDR2 YFSETQ. The CDR3 covers 14 residues. CDR3 in amino acids: CASSALTGSYGYTF. For the CDR3, the DNA is TGCGCCAGCAGCGCGCTAACAGGAAGCTATGGCTACACCTTC.

The CDR3 DNA reads TGTGCCAGCAGCCAAGATACGGCAGGGTTGGGCTACACCTTC. This sequence encodes CASSQDTAGLGYTF. The rearrangement links TRBV3-1 (or the pseudogene TRBV3-2) to TRBJ1-2; D is possibly TRBD1 (5 bases). The length of the CDR3 is 14 residues. V gave up 0 bases and J gave up 8 bases, with 13 bases separating them. From germline, CDR1 is LGHDT and CDR2 YNNKEL (reference sequence).

The V gene is TRBV6-6, the J gene TRBJ1-5; TRBD1 aligns across 8 bases. With V trimmed by 8 bases and J by 1 base, 10 bases remained unmatched. This CDR3 comprises 16 residues. Germline CDR1 reads MNHNY; CDR2 reads SVGAGI (reference sequence). The CDR3 DNA sequence: TGTGCCAGCGTCACAGGGGGTTCTGAGAGCAATCAGCCCCAGCATTTT. It is translated as CASVTGGSESNQPQHF.

This chain connects TRBV12-3 or TRBV12-4 to TRBJ2-5; the D gene is possibly TRBD1 (5 bases). V was trimmed by 5 bases and J by 1 base, leaving 8 bases between them. The CDR3 runs to 13 residues. The CDR3 loop is CASSGRGQETQYF. The CDR3, as DNA: TGTGCCAGCAGTGGAAGGGGCCAAGAGACCCAGTACTTC.

This chain uses TRBV27 with TRBJ1-4, with 7 bases that match TRBD1. The CDR3 length is 16 residues. Trimming removed 0 bases from V and 8 bases from J; junction bases left unmatched: 9. Looked up from germline, CDR1 is MNHEY and CDR2 is SMNVEV (reference sequence). DNA for the CDR3: TGTGCCAGCAGTTTATCCCGGGGGCAGGGGGGGGAAAAACTGTTTTTT. This sequence encodes CASSLSRGQGGEKLFF.

The chain carries TRBV29-1 and TRBJ2-3; no clear D. V lost 6 bases and J 4 bases, leaving 11 bases between the germline ends. Germline V gene data show CDR1 as SQVTM and CDR2 as ANQGSEA. The CDR3 extends over 12 amino acids. The DNA of the CDR3 is TGCAGCGTCAGCTGGGTCGCAGATACGCAGTATTTT. Protein product: CSVSWVADTQYF.

In its sample, this clone ranks as medium-sized. The V and J genes are TRBV4-2 and TRBJ2-1, with 7 bases aligning to TRBD1. This CDR3 comprises 15 residues. Trimming at V came to 3 bases and at J to 7 bases, leaving 9 bases not matched to a gene. Germline CDR1 and CDR2: LGHNA and YNFKEQ. The CDR3 spells CASSQETGTDNEQFF. The DNA for the CDR3 is TGTGCCAGCAGCCAGGAAACCGGGACAGATAATGAGCAGTTCTTC.

The chain has TRBV29-1 and TRBJ2-4; 16 nucleotides line up with TRBD2. CDR1 is SQVTM, CDR2 ANQGSEA, per germline. There are 14 residues in the CDR3. V lost 6 bases, J lost 12 bases, and 8 bases stayed unmatched. The CDR3 loop reads CSVVSGTSGRAQYF. CDR3 DNA sequence: TGCAGCGTAGTCTCCGGGACTAGCGGGAGGGCTCAGTACTTC.

This clone is medium-sized in the sample. The chain couples TRBV2 to TRBJ1-5, with TRBD1 as a possible D gene (5 bases). This CDR3 is built from 16 residues. Germline CDR1 SNHLY, CDR2 FYNNEI. Trimming removed 8 bases at V and 1 base at J, with 18 bases between. CDR3 coding DNA: TGTGCCAGCTCTTCGAACGGGGCGAGGAGCAATCAGCCCCAGCATTTT. Translation: CASSSNGARSNQPQHF.

This clone appeared a few times. The V call is TRBV6-6, the J call TRBJ2-3, with 9 bases matching TRBD2. From germline, CDR1 is MNHNY and CDR2 SVGAGI (reference sequence). The CDR3 contains 16 residues. The ends lost 6 bases at V and 4 bases at J; junction bases unmatched: 11. CDR3 region: CASSLTGLAGSDTQYF. CDR3 sequence (DNA): TGTGCCAGCAGCCTAACGGGACTAGCAGGTTCAGATACGCAGTATTTT.

V usage is TRBV7-9 and J usage is TRBJ2-5, with D tentatively TRBD2 (6 bases). The CDR3 is made up of 15 amino acids. Germline V gene lookup returns CDR1 SEHNR and CDR2 FQNEAQ (reference sequence). Trimming removed 1 base from V and 1 base from J, with 10 bases in between. The CDR3 loop is CASSLVSSAQETQYF. For the CDR3, the DNA is TGTGCCAGCAGCTTAGTGTCTAGCGCCCAAGAGACCCAGTACTTC.

This chain connects TRBV27 to TRBJ2-7, with D perhaps given as TRBD1 or TRBD2 (5 bases each). The CDR3 is 16 residues long. V gave up 7 bases and J gave up 3 bases, with 22 bases separating them. The germline CDR1 and CDR2 sequences are MNHEY and SMNVEV (reference sequence). The CDR3 bases are TGTGCCAGCACCCCAAGCCGACGGGACGGAAGCTACGAGCAGTACTTC. Its translation: CASTPSRRDGSYEQYF.

The CDR3 DNA reads TGTGCCAGCAGCTATACAGGAGGATCTAACGAGCAGTACTTC. Amino acids: CASSYTGGSNEQYF. The rearrangement links TRBV3-1 (or the pseudogene TRBV3-2) to TRBJ2-7; either TRBD1 or TRBD2 may supply D (5 bases each). Germline V lookup: CDR1 LGHDT, CDR2 YNNKEL (reference sequence). V lost 5 bases and J lost 5, with 16 bases in between. The CDR3 contains 14 residues.

This rearrangement joins TRBV3-1 (or the pseudogene TRBV3-2) to TRBJ2-1; D might be TRBD2 (6 bases). The germline V and J ends were trimmed by 0 bases and 4 bases, with 13 bases remaining between them. The CDR3 is 16 residues long. The germline CDR1 and CDR2 sequences are LGHDT and YNNKEL (reference sequence). CDR3 sequence (DNA): TGTGCCAGCAGCCAAGATGGAGAGCGGGTGTACAATGAGCAGTTCTTC. It codes for CASSQDGERVYNEQFF.

The chain links TRBV12-3 or TRBV12-4 to TRBJ1-6, with TRBD1 as a possible D gene (5 bases). The V and J ends lost 8 bases and 14 bases respectively, with 19 bases between them. The CDR3 runs to 13 residues. The CDR3 reads CASALGERLSLHF. The CDR3 nucleotides read TGTGCCAGCGCCCTAGGGGAGAGACTTTCCCTCCACTTT.

The J gene is TRBJ2-4, the V gene TRBV3-1 (or the pseudogene TRBV3-2); D gene unclear. Germline V lookup: CDR1 LGHDT, CDR2 YNNKEL (reference sequence). V lost 0 bases and J 8 bases, leaving 8 bases between the germline ends. The CDR3 contains 13 residues. CDR3 amino acids: CASSQDPGYIQYF. The DNA of the CDR3 is TGTGCCAGCAGCCAAGATCCCGGATACATTCAGTACTTC.

This clone was detected a few times. The V and J genes are TRBV27 and TRBJ2-7; 9 nucleotides match TRBD1. Germline CDR1 is MNHEY and CDR2 is SMNVEV (reference sequence). Losses at the gene ends were 4 bases for V and 4 bases for J; bases not matched to a gene: 5. This CDR3 is 14 amino acids long. The CDR3, as DNA: TGTGCCAGCAGTTGGGGACAGGGATCTTACGAGCAGTACTTC. This encodes CASSWGQGSYEQYF.

This chain joins TRBV7-2 and TRBJ1-6; no clear D. The CDR3 loop spans 17 amino acids. Trimming took off 1 base at V and 7 bases at J, with 17 bases between the two ends. Looked up from germline, CDR1 is SGHTA and CDR2 is FQGNSA. Here the CDR3 reads CASSLGPTKKGNSPLHF. The CDR3 DNA reads TGTGCCAGCAGCTTAGGTCCCACCAAGAAGGGCAATTCACCCCTCCACTTT.

The chain links TRBV3-1 (or the pseudogene TRBV3-2) to TRBJ1-1; D is unclear. CDR3 size: 13 residues. The V gene's germline CDR1 is LGHDT and CDR2 YNNKEL (reference sequence). Trimming cost V 1 base and J 0 bases, with 3 bases left between them. Here the CDR3 reads CASSQVLNTEAFF. The DNA of the CDR3 is TGTGCCAGCAGCCAAGTTTTGAACACTGAAGCTTTCTTT.

The V gene is TRBV28, the J gene TRBJ1-3; D not resolved. The CDR3 loop spans 15 amino acids. Deletions cut 5 bases from V and 0 bases from J, with 11 bases between. The germline CDR1 and CDR2 sequences are MDHEN and SYDVKM. The CDR3 loop reads CASSLPTFSGNTIYF. CDR3 coding DNA: TGTGCCAGCAGTCTCCCAACCTTCTCTGGAAACACCATATATTTT.